This T cell receptor (beta chain) was observed in a study of shared clonotypes between healthy human individuals. About the study: Donor composition was a couple of women and three men, aged 18 to 49. Overall study results and limits: Larger estimated richness was generally seen in naive subsets than in memory subsets.

Remarks on this clone: No antigen is known for it.

At a deep level, the assay was run. Produced via immunoSEQ multiplex PCR; TCRdb's table is partial and in-frame only. This sample carries about 2,500,000 clones, approximately 92% of them seen once, and the ten largest clones take about 0.13%. Subsets obtained from CD4+ cells comprised CD45RA+ naive and CD45RA-negative memory cells. The sequenced sample consisted of naive CD4+ T cells sorted from blood. Subset denoted: CD45RA+ positively selected. The receptor's source is a man younger than 30 in good health.

The CDR3 loop is CASTPLAGGLSYEQYF. CDR3 coding DNA: TGCGCCAGCACCCCCTTAGCGGGAGGCCTCTCCTACGAGCAGTACTTC. The chain has TRBV5-1 and TRBJ2-7; 10 bases line up with TRBD2. This CDR3 is built from 16 residues. The V gene's germline CDR1 is SGHRS and CDR2 YFSETQ. J gave up 0 bases and V 6 bases, and 9 bases lay outside the gene matches.